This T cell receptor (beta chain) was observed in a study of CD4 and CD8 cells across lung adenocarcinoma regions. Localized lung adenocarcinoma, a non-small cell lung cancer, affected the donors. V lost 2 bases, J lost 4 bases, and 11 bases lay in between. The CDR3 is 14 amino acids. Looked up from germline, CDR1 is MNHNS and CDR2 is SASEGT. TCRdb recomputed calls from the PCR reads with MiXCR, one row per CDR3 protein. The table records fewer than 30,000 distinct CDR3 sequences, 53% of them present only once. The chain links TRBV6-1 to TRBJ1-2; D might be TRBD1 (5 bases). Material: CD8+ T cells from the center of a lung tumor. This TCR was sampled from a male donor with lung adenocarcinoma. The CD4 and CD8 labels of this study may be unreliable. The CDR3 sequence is CASSERRDSYGYTF. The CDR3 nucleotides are TGTGCCAGCAGTGAAAGGAGGGACTCCTATGGCTACACCTTC.